Described below is a single T cell receptor (beta chain) sequence and its context. The source of the sample is a study of beta chain features in type 1 diabetes. CD4+ naive, central memory, regulatory and stem cell-like memory cells were sorted via CD45RO/CCR7/CD25/CD127/CD95/CD27. Every bit of the isolated RNA underwent reverse transcription, so sequencing read expressed TCRB transcripts. Sequenced by immunoSEQ multiplex PCR; TCRdb stores in-frame clones only, minus some. The table has about 320,000 clones, approximately 15% seen once. This CDR3 spans 15 amino acids. V lost 2 bases and J 2 bases, leaving 11 bases between the germline ends. The germline gives CDR1 SGHTA, CDR2 FQGNSA.

Sequencing input: central memory CD4+ T cells from blood. The V gene is TRBV7-2, the J gene TRBJ2-3; tentative D call: TRBD1 (6 bases). The source of this sequence is a man aged 30 to 45 in good health. CDR3 DNA: TGTGCCAGCAGCTTAAGGGGGTTCGACACAGATACGCAGTATTTT. This codes for CASSLRGFDTDTQYF.